The next 21 T cell receptor beta chains were all read from a single sample in a study of tissue T cells after allogeneic stem cell transplantation. Sequenced by immunoSEQ multiplex PCR; TCRdb stores in-frame clones only, minus some. Found here are thousands of clones, 42% of them singletons; the top ten hold approximately 1.9%. Documented time point: mouse harvest day 7 after allogeneic transplant. Tail vein injection delivered 10^7 T-cell-depleted bone marrow cells and 10^6 splenic CD5+ T cells. The sequenced sample consisted of skin. Receptors were obtained from a female BALB/c mouse given C57BL/6 T cells with graft-versus-host disease after an allogeneic hematopoietic cell transplant.

This clone showed up just a few times. Mouse gene names and germline throughout. From the germline J gene comes the end of the CDR3, since the read stops 1 residue before it. The rearrangement uses TRBV3 and TRBJ2-4; D is uncertain. Looked up from germline, CDR1 is SNHLY and CDR2 is FYNGKV (reference sequence). There are 13 residues in the CDR3. V lost 1 base, J lost 2 bases, and 4 bases lay in between. The chain's CDR3 is CASSLDIQNTLYF. The part of the CDR3 DNA that was read is TGTGCCAGCAGCTTAGATATTCAAAACACCTTGTAC.

In the case of this clone: Genes here carry mouse names. The sequence runs out 1 residue before the end of the CDR3; the remainder is reconstructed from the germline J gene. The V call is TRBV23, the J call TRBJ2-3; the table's D call, TRBD2, was not checked against the DNA. This CDR3 comprises 15 residues. Germline CDR1 and CDR2: KGHTA and FQNQQP. CDR3 DNA, as far as it was read: TGCTCCAGCAGTGGACTGGGGTCTAGTGCAGAAACGCTGTAT. Translation: CSSSGLGSSAETLY. The full CDR3 protein reads CSSSGLGSSAETLYF.

This clone has a single count. Germline and genes here are mouse. With the read ending 1 residue before the CDR3 end, the germline J gene is used to fill in that end. The V call is TRBV26, the J call TRBJ2-5, with 12 bases fitting TRBD2. J was trimmed by 5 bases and V by 6 bases; bases with no gene match: 0. Per the germline V gene, CDR1 is KGHPV and CDR2 is FQNQEV (reference sequence). There are 13 residues in the CDR3. CDR3 amino acids: CASRGLGGDTQYF. The covered CDR3 bases are TGTGCCAGCAGGGGACTGGGGGGAGACACCCAGTAC.

This clone was seen just once. Mouse germline and gene names are used. The read ends 1 residue before the CDR3 terminus; that terminus is restored from the germline J gene. The rearrangement links TRBV15 to TRBJ1-2; D might be TRBD1 (6 bases). The germline V gene encodes CDR1 SGHND and CDR2 FRSKSL. V was clipped by 2 bases and J by 0 bases, with 13 bases between them. The CDR3 has 16 residues. This CDR3 reads CASSLRGGPANSDYTF. The DNA read from the CDR3 is TGTGCCAGCAGTTTACGGGGGGGGCCGGCAAACTCCGACTACACC.

A remark on this clone: Gene names are the mouse ones. The read ends 1 residue early relative to the CDR3; the germline J gene fills the gap. The chain combines TRBV19 with TRBJ2-4; 10 positions agree with TRBD1. Germline-derived CDR1 and CDR2 are FNHDT and SITEND (reference sequence). Germline trimming cut 5 bases from V and 5 bases from J; bases unmatched to any gene: 8. The CDR3 runs 15 residues. CDR3 DNA, as far as it was read: TGTGCCAGCAGCCGCGGGACAGGGGTGGGAAACACCTTGTAC. It encodes CASSRGTGVGNTLY. The whole CDR3 sequence reads CASSRGTGVGNTLYF.

About this clone: Gene names are the mouse ones. The read halts 1 residue ahead of the CDR3 end, with the missing end drawn from the germline J gene. The chain has TRBV24 and TRBJ1-6; D remains ambiguous. TRBJ1-6 is assigned to the ORF class and has an uncertain function. Germline CDR1 KGHTA, CDR2 FRNEEI. V was trimmed by 0 bases and J by 0 bases, leaving 15 bases between them. The CDR3 runs to 19 residues. Incomplete CDR3 DNA: TGTGCCAGCAGTCTGTATCGGGCAGGCTCTTCTTCCTATAATTCGCCCCTCTAC. Protein product: CASSLYRAGSSSYNSPLY. The entire CDR3 reads CASSLYRAGSSSYNSPLYF.

For this clone: These gene names are mouse names. The observed sequence ends 1 residue before the CDR3 terminus, with the missing tail filled in from the germline J gene. This chain connects TRBV26 to TRBJ1-1, with a tentative D call TRBD1 (6 bases). Germline CDR1 is KGHPV and CDR2 is FQNQEV (reference sequence). Trimming left V 4 bases short and J 0 bases short, with 6 bases between. The CDR3 runs to 13 residues. CDR3 loop: CASSRTANTEVFF. The sequenced CDR3 bases are TGTGCCAGCAGTCGGACAGCAAACACAGAAGTCTTC.

Comments on this clone: Germline and genes: mouse. The CDR3 extends 1 residue past the end of the read, so its final part is completed from the germline J gene. The chain is built from TRBV13-1 and TRBJ2-7; 7 bases match TRBD1. This CDR3 is 13 amino acids long. Germline V gene data show CDR1 as NSHNY and CDR2 as SYGAGN. J lost 4 bases, V lost 5 bases, and 6 bases had no gene match. The CDR3 protein is CASSRDRNYEQYF. The part of the CDR3 DNA that was read is TGTGCCAGCAGCCGGGACAGAAATTATGAACAGTAC.

A note on this clone: Genes and germline are mouse. Coverage ceases 1 residue before the CDR3 finishes, and the germline J gene fills in the end. Distinct nucleotide sequences in the sample also encode this CDR3. The rearrangement joins TRBV26 to TRBJ1-1, with D maybe TRBD1 (6 bases). Germline loops: CDR1 KGHPV, CDR2 FQNQEV (reference sequence). Trimming removed 2 bases from V and 4 bases from J, with 8 bases in between. The CDR3 has 13 residues. The CDR3 loop reads CASSLRGGTEVFF. CDR3 bases read: TGTGCCAGCAGTCTGAGAGGGGGCACAGAAGTCTTC.

About this clone itself: Gene names refer to mouse genes. From the germline J gene comes the end of the CDR3, since the read stops 1 residue before it. V gene TRBV1 combines with J gene TRBJ2-7; 12 positions match TRBD2. CDR1 NSQYPW and CDR2 LRSPGD come from the germline V gene (reference sequence). The CDR3 sequence is 14 residues long. The V gene end was trimmed by 3 bases and the J gene end by 7 bases; junction bases not matched to a gene: 4. Partial CDR3 DNA: TGCACCTGCAGTGCGACTGGGGGGGCAGGCGAACAGTAC. This sequence encodes CTCSATGGAGEQY. Given in full, the CDR3 is CTCSATGGAGEQYF.

This clone turned up a few times. The gene names given are mouse names. Read data end 1 residue before the CDR3 end; the end is taken from the germline J gene. J is TRBJ1-4 and V is TRBV19, with TRBD1 identical over 11 bases. CDR1 and CDR2 from the germline V gene are FNHDT and SITEND (reference sequence). This CDR3 is 14 amino acids long. J was trimmed by 7 bases and V by 7 bases; bases with no gene match: 6. The sequenced part of the CDR3 DNA is TGTGCCAGCGCCCGGGACAGGGGGGGCGAAAGATTATTT. Amino acid sequence: CASARDRGGERLF. The whole CDR3 sequence is CASARDRGGERLFF.

About this clone: The germline and genes are mouse ones. The observed sequence ends 1 residue before the CDR3 terminus, with the missing tail filled in from the germline J gene. The chain recombines TRBV23 with TRBJ2-3; the D segment call TRBD2 is taken from the table without a DNA check. Germline V gene data show CDR1 as KGHTA and CDR2 as FQNQQP. The CDR3 has 15 amino acids. The CDR3 DNA, read in part, is TGCTCCAGCAGTCGGGACTGGGGGCGTGCAGAAACGCTGTAT. Its protein product is CSSSRDWGRAETLY. Given in full, the CDR3 is CSSSRDWGRAETLYF.

This clone ranks as medium-sized. Mouse germline and gene names are used. CDR3 DNA (partial): TGTGCCAGCAGTTTCGGGGATGAACAGTAC. It specifies CASSFGDEQY. The complete CDR3 reads CASSFGDEQYF. J is TRBJ2-7 and V is TRBV15; D is unclear. With the read ending 1 residue before the CDR3 end, the germline J gene is used to fill in that end. V lost 3 bases to trimming and J lost 5 bases, with 5 bases between them. The germline CDR1 and CDR2 sequences are SGHND and FRSKSL. The CDR3 consists of 11 residues.

With regard to this clone: All gene names here are mouse names. The CDR3 end is not reached by the read, which stops 1 residue before it; the germline J gene fills it in. V gene TRBV23 combines with J gene TRBJ2-4; TRBD1, the table's D call, was not compared with the DNA. Germline V gene sequence: CDR1 KGHTA, CDR2 FQNQQP. The CDR3 totals 11 residues. CDR3 DNA, as far as it was read: TGCTCCAGCAGGACAGAAAACACCTTGTAC. It codes for CSSRTENTLY. From start to end, the CDR3 is CSSRTENTLYF.

Of note for this clone: Mouse names are used for the genes. Read data end 1 residue before the CDR3 end; the end is taken from the germline J gene. The rearrangement links TRBV3 to TRBJ2-1, with 7 bases aligning to TRBD2. Germline V gene sequence: CDR1 SNHLY, CDR2 FYNGKV (reference sequence). Germline trimming cut 4 bases from V and 4 bases from J; bases unmatched to any gene: 7. The CDR3 extends over 15 amino acids. Partial CDR3 DNA: TGTGCCAGCAGCTCCCTACTGGGGCCGTATGCTGAGCAGTTC. Amino acids: CASSSLLGPYAEQF. The CDR3 in its entirety is CASSSLLGPYAEQFF.

Turning to this clone: Each gene name is a mouse one. The sequenced fragment ends 1 residue before the CDR3 boundary, so the rest is inferred from the germline J gene. This chain links TRBV5 with TRBJ2-7; D is uncertain. Germline V lookup: CDR1 LGHNA, CDR2 YNLKQL (reference sequence). There are 11 residues in the CDR3. V dropped 3 bases and J dropped 7 bases, with 7 bases sitting between them. The CDR3 here is CASSQGGEQYF. CDR3 DNA, as far as it was read: TGTGCCAGCAGCCAGGGAGGGGAACAGTAC.

This clone appeared once. The genes and germline here are from mouse. The CDR3 goes on 1 residue after the read ends, and that part is filled in from the germline J gene. The genes are TRBV3 and TRBJ2-1; 13 nucleotides agree with TRBD2. J lost 6 bases, V lost 5 bases, and 4 bases had no gene match. From germline, CDR1 is SNHLY and CDR2 FYNGKV (reference sequence). This CDR3 is built from 15 residues. The CDR3 loop is CASSPGLGGRAEQFF. CDR3 DNA (partial): TGTGCCAGCAGCCCTGGACTGGGGGGGCGTGCTGAGCAGTTC.

A word on this clone: Germline and genes: mouse. Coverage ceases 1 residue before the CDR3 finishes, and the germline J gene fills in the end. The gene calls are TRBV3 and TRBJ2-7; 9 bases map to TRBD2. With V trimmed by 3 bases and J by 4 bases, 4 bases remained unmatched. Germline V gene sequence: CDR1 SNHLY, CDR2 FYNGKV (reference sequence). The CDR3 has 14 residues. Here the CDR3 reads CASSFSGGVYEQYF. The CDR3 bases that were read are TGTGCCAGCAGCTTCTCTGGGGGGGTTTATGAACAGTAC.

About this clone itself: Mouse gene names apply. The covered CDR3 bases are TGTGCCAGCAGTTTTTTTGGGGTTTATAACTATGCTGAGCAGTTC. Its protein product is CASSFFGVYNYAEQF. In full, the CDR3 is CASSFFGVYNYAEQFF. The chain uses TRBV26 and TRBJ2-1; tentative D call: TRBD2 (5 bases). The read stops 1 residue short of the end of the CDR3; the missing end is completed from the germline J gene. The V end was cut by 5 bases, the J end by 0 bases, with 14 bases between. Germline V gene data show CDR1 as KGHPV and CDR2 as FQNQEV (reference sequence). This CDR3 contains 16 residues.

About this clone itself: Each gene name is a mouse one. The observed sequence ends 1 residue before the CDR3 terminus, with the missing tail filled in from the germline J gene. The gene calls are TRBV16 and TRBJ2-7, with 7 nucleotides matching TRBD2. Losses at the gene ends were 1 base for V and 2 bases for J; bases not matched to a gene: 2. Germline loops: CDR1 SGHSA, CDR2 FRNQAP. This CDR3 has 14 amino acids. CDR3 amino acids: CASSLGGGAYEQYF. The covered CDR3 bases are TGTGCAAGCAGCTTAGGGGGGGGAGCCTATGAACAGTAC.

A word on this clone: The gene symbols are mouse symbols. The observed sequence ends 1 residue before the CDR3 terminus, with the missing tail filled in from the germline J gene. The rearrangement uses TRBV19 and TRBJ2-4; no clear D gene. V was clipped by 3 bases and J by 0 bases, with 8 bases between them. This CDR3 has 14 residues. Germline V CDR1 and CDR2: FNHDT, SITEND (reference sequence). This CDR3 reads CASSTRISQNTLYF. The CDR3 DNA, read in part, is TGTGCCAGCAGTACCCGGATCAGTCAAAACACCTTGTAC.